One and the same sample provided the 14 T cell receptor beta chains below, sequenced in a study of T cells in narcolepsy. Measured with immunoSEQ multiplex PCR; TCRdb has only the in-frame clones, and not every one. Of tens of thousands of clones listed, 70% to 85% are singletons. Sequences were obtained from CD45RA- memory CD4+ T cells from PBMCs. The receptor source for this set is a human donor with narcolepsy.

CDR3 in amino acids: CASRTGSEAQYF. The CDR3 nucleotides are TGTGCCAGCAGGACAGGTTCAGAGGCGCAGTATTTT. This rearrangement joins TRBV6-5 to TRBJ2-3; a weak D match, TRBD1 (6 bases). This CDR3 region has 12 residues. CDR1 and CDR2 from the germline V gene are MNHEY and SVGAGI. The V end was cut by 6 bases, the J end by 10 bases, with 14 bases between.

V and J are TRBV10-3 and TRBJ2-7; tentative D call: TRBD2 (6 bases). The CDR3 consists of 14 residues. V was clipped by 6 bases and J by 4 bases, with 16 bases between them. Germline V gene sequence: CDR1 ENHRY, CDR2 SYGVKD. Written as DNA, the CDR3 is TGTGCCATCAGGACCTCGGCTAGCGAATACGAGCAGTACTTC. Its protein product is CAIRTSASEYEQYF.

The chain is built from TRBV29-1 and TRBJ2-3; D is unclear. CDR1 is SQVTM, CDR2 ANQGSEA, per germline. The CDR3 extends over 13 amino acids. Trimming removed 7 bases from V and 4 bases from J, with 15 bases in between. The CDR3 here is CSAGTTVPDTQYF. CDR3 nucleotides: TGCAGCGCCGGAACCACAGTCCCAGATACGCAGTATTTT.

The V and J genes are TRBV18 and TRBJ2-5; 7 bases agree with TRBD1. The CDR3 consists of 15 residues. Per the germline V gene, CDR1 is KGHSH and CDR2 is LQKENI. V lost 3 bases and J lost 5; bases outside the gene matches: 9. The CDR3 reads CASSPFDREKETQYF. The CDR3 DNA reads as TGTGCCAGCTCACCCTTCGACAGGGAGAAGGAGACCCAGTACTTC. Complete variable domain (other parts from reference TRBV18 and TRBJ2-5): NAGVMQNPRHLVRRRGQEARLRCSPMKGHSHVYWYRQLPEEGLKFMVYLQKENIIDESGMPKERFSAEFPKEGPSILRIQQVVRGDSAAYFCASSPFDREKETQYFGPGTRLLVL.

This clone appeared once. The rearrangement links TRBV6-1 to TRBJ1-1, with D unclear. This CDR3 comprises 11 residues. CDR1 MNHNS and CDR2 SASEGT come from the germline V gene. Deletions cut 8 bases from V and 5 bases from J, with 9 bases between. The CDR3 region has the DNA TGTGCCAGCCAGCGTCGGACTGAAGCTTTCTTT. Translated: CASQRRTEAFF.

The chain combines TRBV2 with TRBJ1-6, with 8 bases identical to TRBD1. Losses at the gene ends were 6 bases for V and 7 bases for J; bases not matched to a gene: 5. The CDR3 has 14 amino acids. The germline gives CDR1 SNHLY, CDR2 FYNNEI. CDR3 amino acids: CASSLRQGNSPLHF. The CDR3 bases are TGTGCCAGCAGCCTGCGACAGGGGAATTCACCCCTCCACTTT.

This chain uses TRBV7-9 with TRBJ1-1; D may be TRBD1 (5 bases). The germline V and J ends were trimmed by 5 bases and 2 bases, with 12 bases remaining between them. Germline CDR1 and CDR2: SEHNR and FQNEAQ (reference sequence). CDR3 length: 14 residues. The CDR3 loop is CASSPPGTNTEAFF. The CDR3 DNA sequence: TGTGCCAGCAGCCCCCCCGGGACTAACACTGAAGCTTTCTTT.

The rearrangement links TRBV27 to TRBJ2-7; D possibly corresponds to TRBD1 (7 bases). The CDR3 has 18 residues. In germline, CDR1 is MNHEY, CDR2 SMNVEV (reference sequence). V lost 5 bases and J lost 0, with 23 bases in between. CDR3 region: CASSPGGDYRGSSYEQYF. CDR3 in DNA: TGTGCCAGCAGTCCAGGGGGTGATTATCGGGGGAGCTCCTACGAGCAGTACTTC.

This clone was detected a few times. The chain has TRBV18 and TRBJ1-2; 12 nucleotides match TRBD1. V was pared by 3 bases and J by 5 bases, with 4 bases of the junction left unmatched. CDR1 KGHSH and CDR2 LQKENI come from the germline V gene. This CDR3 region has 15 residues. The CDR3 DNA sequence: TGTGCCAGCTCACCCGGGACAGGGGGCGTTTATGGCTACACCTTC. It codes for CASSPGTGGVYGYTF. Variable domain in full (rest from reference TRBV18 and TRBJ1-2): NAGVMQNPRHLVRRRGQEARLRCSPMKGHSHVYWYRQLPEEGLKFMVYLQKENIIDESGMPKERFSAEFPKEGPSILRIQQVVRGDSAAYFCASSPGTGGVYGYTFGSGTRLTVV.

The rearrangement joins TRBV7-2 to TRBJ1-6; possible D gene TRBD1, 6 bases. CDR3 length equals 17 residues. Germline V gives CDR1 SGHTA, CDR2 FQGNSA. Trimming removed 2 bases from V and 6 bases from J, with 17 bases in between. The CDR3 protein is CASSLLSGHKLNSPLHF. DNA of the CDR3: TGTGCCAGCAGCTTATTGTCGGGACATAAACTTAATTCACCCCTCCACTTT.

The V gene is TRBV19, the J gene TRBJ2-2, with D uncertain. This CDR3 has 16 residues. CDR1 is LNHDA and CDR2 is SQIVND in the germline V gene (reference sequence). Trimming stripped 3 bases from V and 0 bases from J, with 11 bases between. CDR3 protein: CASSIPPGSNTGELFF. Written as DNA, the CDR3 is TGTGCCAGTAGTATTCCTCCAGGATCGAACACCGGGGAGCTGTTTTTT.

The chain couples TRBV2 to TRBJ2-3; 7 bases fit TRBD2. V gave up 1 base and J gave up 4 bases; unmatched junction bases: 5. Germline values: CDR1 SNHLY, CDR2 FYNNEI. This CDR3 is 15 amino acids long. CDR3 coding DNA: TGTGCCAGCAGTGAAGGCCCAGGGAGGGCAGATACGCAGTATTTT. Amino acid sequence: CASSEGPGRADTQYF.

The chain joins TRBV7-3 to TRBJ2-1, with 10 bases aligning to TRBD2. The CDR3 contains 13 residues. Germline trimming cut 6 bases from V and 15 bases from J; bases unmatched to any gene: 11. The germline CDR1 and CDR2 sequences are SGHTA and FQGTGA. This CDR3 is CASSHQREGQRFF. CDR3 coding DNA: TGTGCCAGCAGTCATCAGCGGGAGGGCCAACGGTTCTTC.

The chain employs TRBV11-3 and TRBJ2-1; D is unclear. The germline V and J ends were trimmed by 5 bases and 2 bases, with 16 bases remaining between them. This CDR3 has 16 amino acids. Germline V gives CDR1 SGHNT, CDR2 YENEEA. The CDR3 nucleotides read TGTGCCAGCAGCCCCCCCCCTTGGTCTCCCTACAATGAGCAGTTCTTC. Translation gives CASSPPPWSPYNEQFF.